This entry lists 7 T cell receptor beta chains sequenced from one sample in a study of blood T cell repertoires in COVID-19 (dated by TCRdb to the early 2020s). Library preparation employed the immunoSEQ multiplex PCR assay. In its TCRdb copy, this immuneACCESS table keeps in-frame sequences only and misses some clones. Where compared with another copy, unresolved V genes explain less than half of these, and the others have no known cause. The sample table shows around 310,000 clones, and about 89% are seen once. 9.5% of the sample is in the top ten clones. Source material: PBMCs or T cells enriched from blood (not recorded which). These receptors were collected from a woman aged 40-49 years who had recovered from COVID-19.

This chain links TRBV4-3 with TRBJ1-2; 10 nucleotides agree with TRBD1. This CDR3 is 17 amino acids long. The germline V gene encodes CDR1 LGHNA and CDR2 YSLEER. With V trimmed by 3 bases and J by 5 bases, 12 bases remained unmatched. CDR3 region: CASSQGTGVGGGYGYTF. As DNA, the CDR3 is TGCGCCAGCAGCCAGGGGACAGGGGTAGGAGGGGGGTATGGCTACACCTTC.

This sequence joins TRBV10-2 and TRBJ2-7, with 10 positions matching TRBD2. Germline loops: CDR1 WSHSY, CDR2 SAAADI. The V gene end was trimmed by 8 bases and the J gene end by 2 bases; junction bases not matched to a gene: 6. The CDR3 contains 14 residues. CDR3 in DNA: TGCGCCAGCCGGAGCGGGGGGGATACCTACGAGCAGTACTTC. Its protein product is CASRSGGDTYEQYF.

The V and J genes are TRBV10-2 and TRBJ2-3; 10 bases align to TRBD2. Per the germline V gene, CDR1 is WSHSY and CDR2 is SAAADI. Trimming at V came to 7 bases and at J to 0 bases, leaving 4 bases not matched to a gene. The CDR3 runs to 15 residues. CDR3 amino acids: CASTLAGVSTDTQYF. DNA of the CDR3: TGCGCCAGCACCCTAGCGGGGGTTAGCACAGATACGCAGTATTTT.

The chain is built from TRBV3-1 (or the pseudogene TRBV3-2) and TRBJ1-2; D is possibly TRBD1 (6 bases). Per the germline V gene, CDR1 is LGHDT and CDR2 is YNNKEL (reference sequence). V was shortened by 5 bases and J by 7 bases, with 14 bases between the two germline ends. The CDR3 runs to 13 residues. The CDR3 sequence: CASSLQGLTGYTF. The CDR3 coding sequence is TGTGCCAGCAGCTTACAGGGTCTGACTGGCTACACCTTC.

This chain connects TRBV21-1 to TRBJ2-1; the table's TRBD2 call for D was not verified on the DNA. TRBV21-1 is designated a pseudogene. The CDR3 runs 11 residues. CDR3 sequence: CASNTSVEQFF. CDR3 in DNA: TGTGCCAGCAATACTAGCGTAGAGCAGTTCTTC.

This chain links TRBV11-3 with TRBJ1-2, with D possibly matching TRBD1 (5 bases). V was cut by 2 bases and J by 0 bases, with 13 bases left in between. From germline, CDR1 is SGHNT and CDR2 YENEEA. There are 16 residues in the CDR3. CDR3 loop: CASSLSRDAANYGYTF. Written as DNA, the CDR3 is TGTGCCAGCAGCTTATCGCGGGACGCAGCTAACTATGGCTACACCTTC.

The V call is TRBV29-1, the J call TRBJ2-3, with 7 bases fitting TRBD1. The CDR3 runs 14 residues. V trimming: 7 bases; J trimming: 3 bases; junction bases outside the gene matches: 10. Germline CDR1 and CDR2: SQVTM and ANQGSEA. In nucleotides, the CDR3 is TGCAGCGCCTCCCGGCAGGGGGAAACAGATACGCAGTATTTT. Its translation is CSASRQGETDTQYF.